A single sample is the source of the 23 T cell receptor beta chains below, sequenced in a study of CD8 T cells in Susac syndrome. It was with random hexamers that about 0.45 to 1 ug RNA was reverse transcribed. TCRdb re-derived calls from the immunoSEQ multiplex PCR reads in MiXCR, one entry per CDR3 protein. The repertoire has over 80,000 distinct CDR3 sequences, around 94% of them found once; the top ten carry about 0.9%. The sample taken for sequencing was CD8+ T cells from PBMCs. The source is a human donor with Susac syndrome.

This clonotype was counted once. The missing conserved phenylalanine or tryptophan at the end of this CDR3 makes a read error likely. Because the CDR3's place on the DNA is in doubt, the DNA is left out and the CDR3 is given as listed by TCRdb. The V gene is TRBV12-2, the J gene TRBJ2-1. TRBV12-2 is marked as a pseudogene. 16 amino acids form the CDR3, both terminal residues included. CDR3 protein: CASRLSRQSSYNEQFS.

The chain combines TRBV7-9 with TRBJ2-5, with a weak D call TRBD1 (6 bases). Germline CDR1 SEHNR, CDR2 FQNEAQ (reference sequence). CDR3 length: 15 residues. The V end was cut by 2 bases, the J end by 1 base, with 11 bases between. CDR3 coding DNA: TGTGCCAGCAGCTTACCCGCAGGGGCCCAAGAGACCCAGTACTTC. Protein: CASSLPAGAQETQYF.

About this clonotype: Germline and junction disagree at one end, which may indicate a read error. The V and J genes are TRBV6-4 and TRBJ2-3; maybe TRBD1 (6 bases). Germline V lookup: CDR1 MRHNA, CDR2 SNTAGT. This CDR3 contains 17 residues. CDR3 sequence reads: CASSDSGQGHNTGTQYF. CDR3 nucleotides: TGTGCCAGCAGTGACTCGGGGCAGGGACATAACACAGGTACGCAGTATTTT.

This clonotype was recorded only once. CDR3 sequence reads: CATRGTLGAQYF. CDR3 DNA: TGTGCCACCAGGGGGACGCTGGGGGCCCAGTACTTC. The rearrangement links TRBV19 to TRBJ2-5; 7 nucleotides match TRBD1. J lost 9 bases, V lost 10 bases, and 11 bases had no gene match. Germline V gene data show CDR1 as LNHDA and CDR2 as SQIVND (reference sequence). This CDR3 has 12 residues.

This chain connects TRBV27 to TRBJ2-1; 11 positions agree with TRBD1. Germline V lookup: CDR1 MNHEY, CDR2 SMNVEV (reference sequence). The V and J ends lost 4 bases and 8 bases, in that order; junction bases with no gene match: 4. The CDR3 totals 14 residues. In DNA, the CDR3 is TGTGCCAGCAGTTCCCGGACAGGGGGCGATGAGCAGTTCTTC. Amino acid sequence: CASSSRTGGDEQFF.

This chain connects TRBV6-6 to TRBJ2-3, with unresolved D. The CDR3 spans 14 residues. Germline V gives CDR1 MNHNY, CDR2 SVGAGI (reference sequence). V lost 1 base to trimming and J lost 2 bases, with 7 bases between them. In DNA form, the CDR3 reads TGTGCCAGCAGTTACTTTGGGGTCACAGATACGCAGTATTTT. This sequence encodes CASSYFGVTDTQYF.

The chain has TRBV5-1 and TRBJ2-5; maybe TRBD1 (6 bases). V lost 4 bases and J 1 base, leaving 17 bases between the germline ends. The germline V gene encodes CDR1 SGHRS and CDR2 YFSETQ. The CDR3 has 16 residues. The CDR3 bases are TGCGCCAGCAGCGGTCCGAGACAGGACGTCCAAGAGACCCAGTACTTC. Translated: CASSGPRQDVQETQYF.

The J gene is TRBJ2-5, the V gene TRBV14; a possible D gene is TRBD2 (5 bases). CDR1 is SGHDN, CDR2 FVKESK, per germline. V lost 5 bases, J lost 5 bases, and 15 bases lay in between. The CDR3 is 14 amino acids. The CDR3 loop is CASSEAAGWETQYF. The DNA of the CDR3 is TGTGCCAGCAGCGAAGCGGCAGGTTGGGAGACCCAGTACTTC. The whole variable domain, filled in from reference TRBV14 and TRBJ2-5, reads EAGVTQFPSHSVIEKGQTVTLRCDPISGHDNLYWYRRVMGKEIKFLLHFVKESKQDESGMPNNRFLAERTGGTYSTLKVQPAELEDSGVYFCASSEAAGWETQYFGPGTRLLVL.

The table lists this clonotype with a count of one. The J gene is TRBJ2-7, the V gene TRBV14; D is tentatively TRBD1 or TRBD2 (6 bases each). V shed 0 bases and J shed 7 bases, with 7 bases lying between them. CDR3 size: 12 residues. The germline V gene encodes CDR1 SGHDN and CDR2 FVKESK. The CDR3: CASSQEGGEQYF. Here the CDR3 DNA reads TGTGCCAGCAGCCAAGAAGGGGGGGAGCAGTACTTC.

The V gene is TRBV3-1, the J gene TRBJ1-5; 11 bases agree with TRBD1. After removal of 1 base from V and 6 bases from J, the junction contained 5 bases not matched to a gene. Per germline, CDR1 LGHDT and CDR2 YNNKEL (reference sequence). The CDR3 totals 16 residues. The CDR3 loop reads CASSQGGQGASQPQHF. In DNA form, the CDR3 reads TGTGCCAGCAGCCAAGGAGGACAGGGGGCTAGTCAGCCCCAGCATTTT.

This chain links TRBV5-6 with TRBJ2-5, with D perhaps being TRBD1 or TRBD2 (7 bases each). The V end was cut by 3 bases, the J end by 3 bases, with 18 bases between. Germline CDR1 SGHDT, CDR2 YYEEEE. CDR3 size: 16 residues. CDR3 amino acids: CASSYRGDSWEETQYF. CDR3 DNA: TGTGCCAGCAGCTACCGGGGGGACAGCTGGGAAGAGACCCAGTACTTC. Drawing the rest from reference TRBV5-6 and TRBJ2-5, the complete variable domain is DAGVTQSPTHLIKTRGQQVTLRCSPKSGHDTVSWYQQALGQGPQFIFQYYEEEERQRGNFPDRFSGHQFPNYSSELNVNALLLGDSALYLCASSYRGDSWEETQYFGPGTRLLVL.

The chain combines TRBV20-1 with TRBJ2-1, with unresolved D. Trimming pared 0 bases from V and 0 bases from J, leaving 9 bases between. The germline V gene has CDR1 DFQATT and CDR2 SNEGSKA (reference sequence). The CDR3 covers 15 residues. In nucleotides, the CDR3 is TGCAGTGCTAGAGATTTGGGGATCTCCTACAATGAGCAGTTCTTC. It yields the protein CSARDLGISYNEQFF.

The V gene is TRBV20-1, the J gene TRBJ2-7; D gene ambiguous. The CDR3 sequence is 16 residues long. In germline, CDR1 is DFQATT, CDR2 SNEGSKA (reference sequence). Trimming left V 0 bases short and J 0 bases short, with 15 bases between. The DNA for the CDR3 is TGCAGTGCTAGAGATCTTGACTTTCGGAGCTCCTACGAGCAGTACTTC. It is translated as CSARDLDFRSSYEQYF.

The V call is TRBV2, the J call TRBJ2-5; D unclear. Per the germline V gene, CDR1 is SNHLY and CDR2 is FYNNEI. V lost 3 bases to trimming and J lost 3 bases, with 8 bases between them. CDR3 length equals 13 residues. The CDR3 region is CASSDDTEETQYF. The DNA of the CDR3 is TGTGCCAGCAGTGATGACACTGAAGAGACCCAGTACTTC.

The table lists this clonotype with a count of one. V gene TRBV5-1 combines with J gene TRBJ2-1, with 7 bases that match TRBD2. The CDR3 sequence is 14 residues long. Per the germline V gene, CDR1 is SGHRS and CDR2 is YFSETQ. V was clipped by 2 bases and J by 10 bases; unmatched bases: 9. DNA of the CDR3: TGCGCCAGCAGCTTAGCGGGACCCCAAGTAGAGCAGTTCTTC. Protein sequence: CASSLAGPQVEQFF.

The CDR3 DNA reads TGTGCCAGCAGCTCCGGCGGGATAGGGGGTACGCAGTATTTT. It yields the protein CASSSGGIGGTQYF. The V gene is TRBV7-9, the J gene TRBJ2-3; D possibly matches TRBD1 or TRBD2 (6 bases each). V lost 4 bases to trimming and J lost 8 bases, with 16 bases between them. CDR3 length: 14 amino acids. CDR1 and CDR2 (germline): SEHNR, FQNEAQ (reference sequence).

The chain couples TRBV7-8 to TRBJ2-7; no clear D gene. There are 13 residues in the CDR3. V lost 6 bases to trimming and J lost 3 bases, with 12 bases between them. In germline, CDR1 is SGHVS, CDR2 FQNEAQ. CDR3 DNA sequence: TGTGCCAGCAGGGGAACTCTCAACTACGAGCAGTACTTC. It codes for CASRGTLNYEQYF.

The chain uses TRBV7-2 and TRBJ2-5; D is unclear. Germline values: CDR1 SGHTA, CDR2 FQGNSA. The CDR3 extends over 14 amino acids. V shed 1 base and J shed 5 bases, with 11 bases lying between them. CDR3 bases: TGTGCCAGCAGCTTAGGCTTCGCCTGGGAGACCCAGTACTTC. Encoded protein: CASSLGFAWETQYF.

The rearrangement links TRBV6-1 to TRBJ2-3; 9 bases are a match to TRBD2. V was pared by 4 bases and J by 4 bases, with 6 bases of the junction left unmatched. The CDR3 length is 15 residues. Germline V lookup: CDR1 MNHNS, CDR2 SASEGT. CDR3 residues: CASSVTAGGADTQYF. Here the CDR3 DNA reads TGTGCCAGCAGTGTCACAGCGGGGGGCGCAGATACGCAGTATTTT.

The table lists this clonotype with a count of one. CDR3 sequence (DNA): TGCGCCAGCAGCCAAGCGCGGGCGAAGAGCTCCTACAATGAGCAGTTCTTC. Translation gives CASSQARAKSSYNEQFF. This chain uses TRBV4-3 with TRBJ2-1; a weak D match, TRBD2 (5 bases). Germline V gene data show CDR1 as LGHNA and CDR2 as YSLEER. The CDR3 is made up of 17 amino acids. V shed 1 base and J shed 0 bases, with 13 bases lying between them.

A few counts support this clonotype. CDR3 protein: CASSLDWGLVHEQYF. The DNA for the CDR3 is TGTGCCAGCAGCTTAGATTGGGGACTAGTCCACGAGCAGTACTTC. The V call is TRBV7-6, the J call TRBJ2-7; TRBD2 agrees at 8 bases. With 1 base clipped from V and 5 bases from J, the junction kept 7 bases outside the gene matches. Germline V CDR1 and CDR2: SGHVS, FNYEAQ. The CDR3 is 15 residues long.

The genes are TRBV15 and TRBJ2-3, with 7 bases aligning to TRBD2. This CDR3 has 16 amino acids. V lost 0 bases to trimming and J lost 5 bases; unmatched junction nucleotides: 8. The germline V gene encodes CDR1 LNHNV and CDR2 YYDKDF (reference sequence). The DNA for the CDR3 is TGTGCCACCAGCAGAGATCTGACTAGCTGGGAAGATACGCAGTATTTT. Amino acid sequence: CATSRDLTSWEDTQYF.

The rearrangement uses TRBV19 and TRBJ2-7, with D hard to call. Trimming took 3 bases from V and 2 from J, leaving 11 bases between them. There are 14 residues in the CDR3. Germline CDR1 is LNHDA and CDR2 is SQIVND (reference sequence). The CDR3 DNA reads as TGTGCCAGTAGTATCGACGCCGAGACCTACGAGCAGTACTTC. Translated, it gives CASSIDAETYEQYF.